The sequence of this T cell receptor beta chain was determined in a study of blood T cell repertoires in COVID-19. Background on the study: Sites in the United States, Italy and Spain provided acute and convalescent COVID-19 samples. The cDNA or gDNA used as material had been derived from T cells, B-cell-depleted T cells, or PBMCs.

In this sample, this clone turned up a few times. Authors' methods: For nucleated cells, counts were estimated from reference gene primer amplification. The method was immunoSEQ multiplex PCR; TCRdb's version includes in-frame clones alone and lacks a portion of them. From that table come the V and J calls and clone size; the DNA was used to work out D and trimming. The sample yields fewer than 200,000 clones, more than 75% seen once. V shed 1 base and J shed 6 bases, with 9 bases lying between them. CDR1 is SGHNT and CDR2 is YENEEA in the germline V gene. CDR3 length: 14 amino acids. This chain joins TRBV11-3 and TRBJ2-2, with TRBD2 as a possible D gene (5 bases). Sample: peripheral blood. The TCR originated in a man between 35 and 55 years old with active or convalescent COVID-19. CDR3 nucleotides: TGTGCCAGCAGCTTAGTCCCCGGGGCCGGGGAGCTGTTTTTT. Its protein is CASSLVPGAGELFF.